These T cell receptor beta chains were read from a single sample in a study of OX40 agonist ivuxolimab in advanced cancers. Measured with immunoSEQ multiplex PCR; TCRdb has only the in-frame clones, and not every one. The table has about 69,000 clones, about 90% seen once. Sequencing was performed on CD4+ or CD8+ T cells sorted from blood, taken in a trial of the OX40 agonist ivuxolimab. The receptor source for this set is an adult with an advanced solid tumor such as melanoma, head and neck, liver or kidney cancer. The CDR3 runs from the conserved cysteine through the conserved F or W. Each record gives: D gene, clone size, V gene, J gene, CDR3 protein, CDR3 DNA. D genes are given only for firm matches. Not all rows give a size; the values are once, few, many and, for expanded clones, a class.

D gene: -
clone size: once
V gene: TRBV5-4
J gene: TRBJ1-2
CDR3 protein: CASSLVAGGNYGYTF
CDR3 DNA: TGTGCCAGCAGCTTGGTGGCAGGCGGGAACTATGGCTACACCTTC

D gene: TRBD2
clone size: -
V gene: TRBV5-6
J gene: TRBJ2-1
CDR3 protein: CASTYWGTSSYNEQFF
CDR3 DNA: TGTGCCAGCACTTATTGGGGGACTAGCTCCTACAATGAGCAGTTCTTC

D gene: -
clone size: once
V gene: TRBV18
J gene: TRBJ2-7
CDR3 protein: CASSPGMPPSYEQYF
CDR3 DNA: TGTGCCAGCTCACCAGGGATGCCCCCCTCCTACGAGCAGTACTTC

D gene: -
clone size: -
V gene: TRBV5-4
J gene: TRBJ1-2
CDR3 protein: CASSPDEDYGYTF
CDR3 DNA: TGTGCCAGCAGTCCCGACGAGGACTATGGCTACACCTTC

D gene: -
clone size: few
V gene: TRBV5-1
J gene: TRBJ1-1
CDR3 protein: CASSLGVVYDTEAFF
CDR3 DNA: TGCGCCAGCAGCTTGGGGGTAGTATACGACACTGAAGCTTTCTTT

D gene: -
clone size: -
V gene: TRBV7-3
J gene: TRBJ1-2
CDR3 protein: CASSLTRDGGGYTF
CDR3 DNA: TGTGCCAGCAGCTTAACGAGGGACGGGGGCGGCTACACCTTC

D gene: -
clone size: -
V gene: TRBV6-5
J gene: TRBJ2-5
CDR3 protein: CASSYVGETQYF
CDR3 DNA: TGTGCCAGCAGTTACGTGGGGGAGACCCAGTACTTC

D gene: TRBD1
clone size: once
V gene: TRBV5-4
J gene: TRBJ1-4
CDR3 protein: CASSPRQGRDEKLFF
CDR3 DNA: TGTGCCAGCAGCCCCAGACAGGGGCGAGATGAAAAACTGTTTTTT

D gene: TRBD1
clone size: -
V gene: TRBV6-6
J gene: TRBJ1-4
CDR3 protein: CASRRTGWAEKLFF
CDR3 DNA: TGTGCCAGCAGAAGGACAGGGTGGGCTGAAAAACTGTTTTTT

D gene: TRBD1
clone size: -
V gene: TRBV7-2
J gene: TRBJ2-2
CDR3 protein: CASSFGTGVPGELFF
CDR3 DNA: TGTGCCAGCAGCTTTGGGACAGGGGTCCCCGGGGAGCTGTTTTTT

D gene: -
clone size: -
V gene: TRBV2
J gene: TRBJ2-1
CDR3 protein: CASIRGGGDNEQFF
CDR3 DNA: TGTGCCAGCATTAGGGGCGGAGGCGACAATGAGCAGTTCTTC

D gene: -
clone size: -
V gene: TRBV6-5
J gene: TRBJ1-1
CDR3 protein: CASSARGARTEAFF
CDR3 DNA: TGTGCCAGCAGTGCGCGGGGGGCGCGGACTGAAGCTTTCTTT

D gene: TRBD1
clone size: -
V gene: TRBV29-1
J gene: TRBJ1-4
CDR3 protein: CSVLTGDEKLFF
CDR3 DNA: TGCAGCGTATTGACAGGGGATGAAAAACTGTTTTTT

D gene: -
clone size: -
V gene: TRBV10-3
J gene: TRBJ2-1
CDR3 protein: CAIRRDNPATNEQFF
CDR3 DNA: TGTGCCATCAGACGGGACAACCCCGCGACTAATGAGCAGTTCTTC

D gene: -
clone size: -
V gene: TRBV18
J gene: TRBJ2-1
CDR3 protein: CASSPRQVEQFF
CDR3 DNA: TGTGCCAGCTCACCAAGACAGGTCGAGCAGTTCTTC

D gene: -
clone size: once
V gene: TRBV11-2
J gene: TRBJ2-7
CDR3 protein: CASSSGDRANEQYF
CDR3 DNA: TGTGCCAGCAGCTCGGGAGACAGGGCCAACGAGCAGTACTTC

D gene: -
clone size: -
V gene: TRBV18
J gene: TRBJ1-5
CDR3 protein: CASSPGAFNQPQHF
CDR3 DNA: TGTGCCAGCTCACCAGGGGCCTTCAATCAGCCCCAGCATTTT

D gene: -
clone size: -
V gene: TRBV5-1
J gene: TRBJ2-3
CDR3 protein: CASKPEGSTDTQYF
CDR3 DNA: TGCGCCAGCAAACCTGAAGGGAGCACAGATACGCAGTATTTT

D gene: -
clone size: -
V gene: TRBV19
J gene: TRBJ2-1
CDR3 protein: CASSRSTAGGSYNEQFF
CDR3 DNA: TGTGCCAGTAGCCGTTCCACCGCAGGGGGGTCCTACAATGAGCAGTTCTTC

D gene: -
clone size: -
V gene: TRBV6-5
J gene: TRBJ2-4
CDR3 protein: CASSYSHPVAKNIQYF
CDR3 DNA: TGTGCCAGCAGTTACTCCCACCCAGTAGCCAAAAACATTCAGTACTTC

D gene: TRBD2
clone size: -
V gene: TRBV7-2
J gene: TRBJ2-3
CDR3 protein: CASSPLAGATDTQYF
CDR3 DNA: TGTGCCAGCAGCCCACTAGCGGGAGCAACAGATACGCAGTATTTT

D gene: -
clone size: -
V gene: TRBV12-5
J gene: TRBJ2-2
CDR3 protein: CASGPDFSGELFF
CDR3 DNA: TGTGCTAGTGGTCCAGATTTCTCCGGGGAGCTGTTTTTT

D gene: TRBD2
clone size: -
V gene: TRBV7-3
J gene: TRBJ2-5
CDR3 protein: CASRLAGAGQETQYF
CDR3 DNA: TGTGCCAGCAGGTTAGCGGGAGCGGGCCAAGAGACCCAGTACTTC

D gene: -
clone size: -
V gene: TRBV21-1
J gene: TRBJ2-7
CDR3 protein: CASCIRRKGAEYF
CDR3 DNA: TGTGCCAGCTGTATAAGAAGGAAGGGAGCAGAGTACTTC

D gene: -
clone size: -
V gene: TRBV27
J gene: TRBJ1-4
CDR3 protein: CASSPWVVSGEKLFF
CDR3 DNA: TGTGCCAGCAGTCCCTGGGTCGTTTCCGGGGAAAAACTGTTTTTT

D gene: -
clone size: -
V gene: TRBV7-2
J gene: TRBJ1-1
CDR3 protein: CASSPHSLGTEAFF
CDR3 DNA: TGTGCCAGCAGCCCCCACAGTTTAGGCACTGAAGCTTTCTTT

D gene: -
clone size: -
V gene: TRBV7-9
J gene: TRBJ2-7
CDR3 protein: CASSRTDYEQYF
CDR3 DNA: TGTGCCAGCAGTCGGACTGACTACGAGCAGTACTTC

D gene: -
clone size: -
V gene: TRBV2
J gene: TRBJ1-6
CDR3 protein: CASSEGGGEYNSPLHF
CDR3 DNA: TGTGCCAGCAGTGAGGGCGGAGGGGAATATAATTCACCCCTCCACTTT

D gene: -
clone size: -
V gene: TRBV28
J gene: TRBJ1-5
CDR3 protein: CASKIGHFNQPQHF
CDR3 DNA: TGTGCCAGCAAAATTGGGCACTTCAATCAGCCCCAGCATTTT

D gene: TRBD2
clone size: -
V gene: TRBV7-9
J gene: TRBJ2-1
CDR3 protein: CASNSASGSYNEQFF
CDR3 DNA: TGTGCCAGCAATTCGGCTAGCGGCTCCTACAATGAGCAGTTCTTC

D gene: -
clone size: -
V gene: TRBV28
J gene: TRBJ1-3
CDR3 protein: CASLRPASGNTIYF
CDR3 DNA: TGTGCCAGCCTAAGACCCGCCTCTGGAAACACCATATATTTT

D gene: -
clone size: -
V gene: TRBV6-6
J gene: TRBJ2-7
CDR3 protein: CASSYSDRSYEQYF
CDR3 DNA: TGTGCCAGCAGTTACTCGGACAGATCCTACGAGCAGTACTTC

D gene: TRBD1
clone size: -
V gene: TRBV2
J gene: TRBJ2-5
CDR3 protein: CASTEPGQRWETQYF
CDR3 DNA: TGTGCCAGCACCGAGCCGGGACAGAGGTGGGAGACCCAGTACTTC

D gene: TRBD2
clone size: -
V gene: TRBV19
J gene: TRBJ2-1
CDR3 protein: CASSISGLAGGSSYNEQFF
CDR3 DNA: TGTGCCAGTAGTATAAGTGGACTAGCGGGAGGGAGCTCCTACAATGAGCAGTTCTTC

D gene: -
clone size: -
V gene: TRBV19
J gene: TRBJ1-2
CDR3 protein: CASSIQRQLYGYTF
CDR3 DNA: TGTGCCAGTAGTATACAGAGGCAGCTCTATGGCTACACCTTC

D gene: TRBD2
clone size: -
V gene: TRBV7-3
J gene: TRBJ2-3
CDR3 protein: CASSLNAGGPDTQYF
CDR3 DNA: TGTGCCAGCAGCTTAAATGCGGGAGGGCCAGATACGCAGTATTTT

D gene: TRBD2
clone size: -
V gene: TRBV7-8
J gene: TRBJ2-7
CDR3 protein: CASSLGGTSGRYEQYF
CDR3 DNA: TGTGCCAGCAGCTTAGGAGGGACTAGCGGGAGATACGAGCAGTACTTC

D gene: -
clone size: once
V gene: TRBV19
J gene: TRBJ2-6
CDR3 protein: CASTSGFPSGANVLTF
CDR3 DNA: TGTGCCAGTACCTCGGGCTTCCCCTCTGGGGCCAACGTCCTGACTTTC

D gene: -
clone size: -
V gene: TRBV30
J gene: TRBJ1-2
CDR3 protein: CAWSVTGYGYTF
CDR3 DNA: TGTGCCTGGAGTGTAACAGGGTATGGCTACACCTTC

D gene: -
clone size: -
V gene: TRBV19
J gene: TRBJ1-2
CDR3 protein: CASSPDSYGYTF
CDR3 DNA: TGTGCCAGTAGTCCGGACAGCTATGGCTACACCTTC

D gene: TRBD2
clone size: -
V gene: TRBV5-1
J gene: TRBJ2-3
CDR3 protein: CASSFIAGGPGDTQYF
CDR3 DNA: TGCGCCAGCAGCTTTATAGCGGGAGGGCCCGGAGATACGCAGTATTTT

D gene: TRBD1
clone size: -
V gene: TRBV5-1
J gene: TRBJ2-7
CDR3 protein: CASSLKGAEQYF
CDR3 DNA: TGCGCCAGCAGCTTGAAGGGGGCCGAGCAGTACTTC

D gene: TRBD1
clone size: -
V gene: TRBV6-6
J gene: TRBJ1-2
CDR3 protein: CASSYGDSRFVGGYTF
CDR3 DNA: TGTGCCAGCAGTTATGGGGACAGTAGATTTGTTGGTGGCTACACCTTC

D gene: -
clone size: -
V gene: TRBV5-1
J gene: TRBJ2-2
CDR3 protein: CASSRDTNTGELFF
CDR3 DNA: TGCGCCAGCAGCAGGGACACGAACACCGGGGAGCTGTTTTTT